One and the same sample provided the 18 T cell receptor beta chains below, sequenced in a study of T cells in Graves' hyperthyroidism and ophthalmopathy. Using RNA transcripts as the source, TCR beta CDR3 regions were amplified. The primer set for the first-round RT-PCR of the TCR CDR3 was HTBI. TCRdb analysed the multiplex PCR reads with MiXCR anew, one entry per CDR3 protein. The data contain hundreds of thousands of distinct CDR3 sequences, around 15% of them singletons. Sequences were obtained from blood. All receptors derive from a woman between 50 and 59 years old with Graves' ophthalmopathy.

This clonotype came up a few times. This may stem from a read error, because a much larger clone lies one nucleotide away. The rearrangement uses TRBV7-2 and TRBJ1-5, with no clear D. V was clipped by 5 bases and J by 0 bases, with 14 bases between them. The CDR3 has 16 residues. Germline V gene sequence: CDR1 SGHTA, CDR2 FQGNSA. This chain's CDR3 is CASSLGNSHSNQPQHF. DNA of the CDR3: TGTGCCAGCAGCCTAGGTAACAGTCATAGCAATCAGCCCCAGCATTTT.

The chain recombines TRBV29-1 with TRBJ1-3; D is possibly TRBD1 (6 bases). The CDR3 is made up of 12 amino acids. The V gene's germline CDR1 is SQVTM and CDR2 ANQGSEA. The CDR3 region is CSFSGGGNTIYF. The CDR3 coding sequence is TGCAGTTTCTCGGGGGGCGGAAACACCATATATTTT.

This clonotype was counted a few times. The chain has TRBV4-2 and TRBJ1-4; no firm D call. The CDR3 is 14 amino acids. Trimming stripped 1 base from V and 4 bases from J, with 7 bases between. Germline values: CDR1 LGHNA, CDR2 YNFKEQ. CDR3 loop: CASSQGKFNEKLFF. The CDR3 DNA sequence: TGTGCCAGCAGCCAAGGGAAATTTAATGAAAAACTGTTTTTT.

V gene TRBV18 combines with J gene TRBJ2-5, with 9 bases matching TRBD2. The length of the CDR3 is 16 residues. The germline CDR1 and CDR2 sequences are KGHSH and LQKENI. J gave up 5 bases and V 6 bases, and 13 bases lay outside the gene matches. As DNA, the CDR3 is TGTGCCAGCTCCCCGGTAGCGGGAGTAAGAAGGGAGACCCAGTACTTC. Its protein is CASSPVAGVRRETQYF. Together with reference TRBV18 and TRBJ2-5, the CDR3 gives the full variable domain: NAGVMQNPRHLVRRRGQEARLRCSPMKGHSHVYWYRQLPEEGLKFMVYLQKENIIDESGMPKERFSAEFPKEGPSILRIQQVVRGDSAAYFCASSPVAGVRRETQYFGPGTRLLVL.

The chain's CDR3 is CASSTQSGWVGEQFF. CDR3 DNA sequence: TGTGCCAGCAGCACCCAGAGCGGGTGGGTTGGTGAGCAGTTCTTC. The chain employs TRBV5-6 and TRBJ2-1, with a possible D match to TRBD2 (6 bases). Between the trimmed V and J ends, which lost 4 bases and 9 bases, there was a span of 20 bases. This CDR3 is 15 amino acids long. Germline V gene lookup returns CDR1 SGHDT and CDR2 YYEEEE.

In this sample, this clonotype turned up many times. The CDR3 here is CAWSVRFSEQYF. The CDR3 DNA sequence: TGTGCCTGGAGTGTACGGTTTAGCGAGCAGTACTTC. The V and J genes are TRBV30 and TRBJ2-7; D is unclear. The germline V and J ends were trimmed by 0 bases and 6 bases, with 9 bases remaining between them. Germline loops: CDR1 GTSNPN, CDR2 SVGIG (reference sequence). CDR3 length: 12 amino acids.

This clonotype was counted many times. The chain carries TRBV11-3 and TRBJ1-1, with TRBD1 identical over 7 bases. Germline trimming cut 1 base from V and 1 base from J; bases unmatched to any gene: 3. The CDR3 totals 15 residues. Per germline, CDR1 SGHNT and CDR2 YENEEA. CDR3: CASSLGGQSNTEAFF. CDR3 coding DNA: TGTGCCAGCAGCTTAGGGGGACAGTCGAACACTGAAGCTTTCTTT.

This clonotype was counted ten times or more. V is TRBV7-3 and J is TRBJ2-3, with D possibly TRBD2 on 6 matching bases. The V end was cut by 5 bases, the J end by 4 bases, with 13 bases between. The CDR3 loop spans 14 amino acids. Germline lookup yields CDR1 SGHTA and CDR2 FQGTGA. CDR3 nucleotides: TGTGCCAGCAGCGAGACTAGGTGGCCAGATACGCAGTATTTT. Encoded protein: CASSETRWPDTQYF.

This clonotype appeared many times. The CDR3 reads CASRGLAVTDTQYF. For the CDR3, the DNA is TGTGCCAGCAGGGGGTTGGCGGTCACAGATACGCAGTATTTT. The gene calls are TRBV28 and TRBJ2-3; D remains ambiguous. Germline V gene lookup returns CDR1 MDHEN and CDR2 SYDVKM. CDR3 length equals 14 residues. Trimming took 6 bases from V and 2 from J, leaving 12 bases between them.

This clonotype occurred many times. V is TRBV3-1 and J is TRBJ2-7; D may be TRBD2 (5 bases). Trimming removed 0 bases from V and 7 bases from J, with 22 bases in between. The CDR3 totals 17 residues. Germline V lookup: CDR1 LGHDT, CDR2 YNNKEL (reference sequence). The CDR3 sequence is CASSQETSGIIPREQYF. CDR3 DNA: TGTGCCAGCAGCCAAGAAACTAGTGGCATCATACCAAGGGAGCAGTACTTC.

This clonotype was recorded many times. V and J are TRBV9 and TRBJ1-1, with D unclear. V lost 0 bases and J 5 bases, leaving 8 bases between the germline ends. Germline V lookup: CDR1 SGDLS, CDR2 YYNGEE. The CDR3 loop spans 13 amino acids. The CDR3 reads CASSVEVMTEAFF. The DNA of the CDR3 is TGTGCCAGCAGCGTAGAGGTGATGACTGAAGCTTTCTTT.

This clonotype has at least ten counts. The gene calls are TRBV7-2 and TRBJ1-2, with D possibly being TRBD1 (5 bases). The CDR3 loop spans 12 amino acids. Deletions cut 5 bases from V and 7 bases from J, with 11 bases between. Germline V gene data show CDR1 as SGHTA and CDR2 as FQGNSA. In nucleotides, the CDR3 is TGTGCCAGCAGCCCGACAGAGGGTGGCTACACCTTC. Translated: CASSPTEGGYTF.

The rearrangement uses TRBV3-1 and TRBJ2-1; TRBD1 matches at 11 bases. The germline V gene encodes CDR1 LGHDT and CDR2 YNNKEL (reference sequence). With V trimmed by 0 bases and J by 5 bases, 12 bases remained unmatched. This CDR3 is 19 amino acids long. CDR3 region: CASSQEKGRTGGQHNEQFF. CDR3 DNA: TGTGCCAGCAGCCAAGAAAAGGGACGGACAGGGGGCCAACACAATGAGCAGTTCTTC.

The rearrangement joins TRBV15 to TRBJ2-1; D is undetermined. V lost 3 bases to trimming and J lost 7 bases, with 13 bases between them. The germline gives CDR1 LNHNV, CDR2 YYDKDF (reference sequence). This CDR3 contains 14 residues. CDR3 nucleotide sequence: TGTGCCACCAGCAGGTCGTCGGGCCCAAATGAGCAGTTCTTC. This translates into CATSRSSGPNEQFF.

This clonotype has at least ten counts. The CDR3 DNA follows: TGTGCCAGCTGGACGGGAGGGGAGACCCAGTACTTC. Translation: CASWTGGETQYF. The rearrangement links TRBV2 to TRBJ2-5; 8 bases fit TRBD2. Germline loops: CDR1 SNHLY, CDR2 FYNNEI. Germline trimming cut 8 bases from V and 5 bases from J; bases unmatched to any gene: 4. This CDR3 comprises 12 residues.

The chain joins TRBV19 to TRBJ1-1, with 8 bases aligning to TRBD1. The J segment lost 0 bases and the V segment lost 7 bases, leaving 10 bases of the junction unmatched. Germline V CDR1 and CDR2: LNHDA, SQIVND (reference sequence). The CDR3 has 16 amino acids. The CDR3 spells CASNQARGLVNTEAFF. The CDR3 nucleotides are TGTGCCAGTAATCAAGCCAGGGGGCTCGTGAACACTGAAGCTTTCTTT.

Many counts were recorded for this clonotype. The V and J genes are TRBV28 and TRBJ2-1, with D unresolved. The ends were cut back, 5 bases at V and 4 bases at J, with 15 bases in the middle. The germline V gene has CDR1 MDHEN and CDR2 SYDVKM. This CDR3 is built from 15 residues. CDR3 sequence (DNA): TGTGCCAGCAGTCCGATTCCGGGCGAATACAATGAGCAGTTCTTC. This gives the protein CASSPIPGEYNEQFF.

This clonotype came up many times. The chain employs TRBV6-1 and TRBJ1-5; 7 bases align to TRBD1. The CDR3 is made up of 15 amino acids. The V gene's germline CDR1 is MNHNS and CDR2 SASEGT. J lost 6 bases, V lost 3 bases, and 8 bases had no gene match. CDR3 sequence reads: CASSDMTGWRQPQHF. The CDR3 DNA reads as TGTGCCAGCAGTGATATGACAGGGTGGCGTCAGCCCCAGCATTTT.